This is a list of T cell receptor beta chains from one sample in a study of T cell responses to AZD1222 COVID-19 vaccine. TCRdb's copy holds only in-frame clones and misses some; the assay was immunoSEQ multiplex PCR. Among 150,000 to 160,000 clones listed, 75% to 90% were seen once. Material: peripheral blood, obtained 28 days after the second AZD1222 dose. Receptors were obtained from an adult who received the AZD1222 COVID-19 vaccine. Each CDR3 is given with its conserved first and last residue. D genes are given only for firm matches. Only some rows state a clone size, as once, few, many or a class for expanded clones.

CDR3 protein: CASSGPGPVVREQFF
CDR3 DNA: TGCGCCAGCAGCGGGCCAGGGCCGGTTGTCCGTGAGCAGTTCTTC
V gene: TRBV5-1
CDR3 length: 15
J gene: TRBJ2-1
D gene: NA
clone size: NA

CDR3 protein: CASSVGTGRKGNTIYF
CDR3 DNA: TGTGCCAGCAGCGTAGGGACAGGGAGGAAGGGAAACACCATATATTTT
V gene: TRBV9
CDR3 length: 16
J gene: TRBJ1-3
D gene: TRBD1
clone size: NA

CDR3 protein: CASSSSAGGTAFF
CDR3 DNA: TGTGCCAGCTCATCGAGCGCAGGGGGCACTGCTTTCTTT
V gene: TRBV18
CDR3 length: 13
J gene: TRBJ1-1
D gene: TRBD1
clone size: few

CDR3 protein: CATSDLRSSGSANTGELFF
CDR3 DNA: TGTGCCACCAGTGATTTACGCTCTAGCGGGAGTGCTAACACCGGGGAGCTGTTTTTT
V gene: TRBV24-1
CDR3 length: 19
J gene: TRBJ2-2
D gene: TRBD2
clone size: NA

CDR3 protein: CASTPLLNTDTQYF
CDR3 DNA: TGTGCCAGCACCCCCCTGCTTAACACAGATACGCAGTATTTT
V gene: TRBV28
CDR3 length: 14
J gene: TRBJ2-3
D gene: NA
clone size: NA

CDR3 protein: CATGRLGADDYEQYF
CDR3 DNA: TGTGCCACGGGGCGGCTCGGGGCAGATGATTACGAGCAGTACTTC
V gene: TRBV6-5
CDR3 length: 15
J gene: TRBJ2-7
D gene: NA
clone size: NA

CDR3 protein: CAWSVRSDYEQYF
CDR3 DNA: TGTGCCTGGAGTGTACGGTCCGACTACGAGCAGTACTTC
V gene: TRBV30
CDR3 length: 13
J gene: TRBJ2-7
D gene: NA
clone size: NA

CDR3 protein: CAISGLANEQFF
CDR3 DNA: TGTGCCATCAGCGGACTTGCCAATGAGCAGTTCTTC
V gene: TRBV10-3
CDR3 length: 12
J gene: TRBJ2-1
D gene: NA
clone size: NA

CDR3 protein: CASSVSSGRADEQFF
CDR3 DNA: TGTGCCAGCAGCGTCTCTAGCGGGAGGGCCGATGAGCAGTTCTTC
V gene: TRBV9
CDR3 length: 15
J gene: TRBJ2-1
D gene: TRBD2
clone size: NA

CDR3 protein: CASSPNGPSEQYF
CDR3 DNA: TGTGCCAGCAGTCCCAATGGGCCTAGCGAGCAGTACTTC
V gene: TRBV28
CDR3 length: 13
J gene: TRBJ2-7
D gene: NA
clone size: NA

CDR3 protein: CASSLAGGGSPDTQYF
CDR3 DNA: TGTGCCAGCAGCTTAGCAGGAGGAGGGAGCCCAGATACGCAGTATTTT
V gene: TRBV7-9
CDR3 length: 16
J gene: TRBJ2-3
D gene: NA
clone size: NA

CDR3 protein: CASRVGSNQPQHF
CDR3 DNA: TGTGCCAGCAGAGTGGGGAGCAATCAGCCCCAGCATTTT
V gene: TRBV2
CDR3 length: 13
J gene: TRBJ1-5
D gene: NA
clone size: once

CDR3 protein: CASSPGQGRTGELFF
CDR3 DNA: TGTGCCAGCAGCCCCGGACAGGGAAGGACCGGGGAGCTGTTTTTT
V gene: TRBV9
CDR3 length: 15
J gene: TRBJ2-2
D gene: TRBD1
clone size: once

CDR3 protein: CASSFKNTGELFF
CDR3 DNA: TGTGCCAGCAGTTTTAAGAACACCGGGGAGCTGTTTTTT
V gene: TRBV12-3/TRBV12-4
CDR3 length: 13
J gene: TRBJ2-2
D gene: NA
clone size: NA

CDR3 protein: CASSVEGVAGGPSYNEQFF
CDR3 DNA: TGTGCCAGCAGCGTAGAGGGCGTAGCGGGAGGGCCGTCCTACAATGAGCAGTTCTTC
V gene: TRBV9
CDR3 length: 19
J gene: TRBJ2-1
D gene: TRBD2
clone size: NA

CDR3 protein: CASSQQREPQHF
CDR3 DNA: TGTGCCAGCAGTCAACAGAGAGAGCCCCAGCATTTT
V gene: TRBV12-3/TRBV12-4
CDR3 length: 12
J gene: TRBJ1-5
D gene: NA
clone size: NA

CDR3 protein: CSGDRVNYGYTF
CDR3 DNA: TGCAGCGGTGACAGGGTCAACTATGGCTACACCTTC
V gene: TRBV29-1
CDR3 length: 12
J gene: TRBJ1-2
D gene: TRBD1
clone size: NA

CDR3 protein: CASSSRTSYEQYF
CDR3 DNA: TGTGCCAGCAGCTCCCGGACGAGCTACGAGCAGTACTTC
V gene: TRBV7-2
CDR3 length: 13
J gene: TRBJ2-7
D gene: NA
clone size: NA

CDR3 protein: CATSSQTGSHAALHF
CDR3 DNA: TGTGCCACCAGCTCCCAGACAGGCAGTCATGCCGCCCTCCACTTT
V gene: TRBV15
CDR3 length: 15
J gene: TRBJ1-6
D gene: NA
clone size: NA

CDR3 protein: CASSGPGEIPGLTSVAEQYF
CDR3 DNA: TGTGCCAGTAGTGGACCCGGGGAGATTCCGGGACTAACTTCCGTCGCCGAGCAGTACTTC
V gene: TRBV19
CDR3 length: 20
J gene: TRBJ2-7
D gene: TRBD2
clone size: NA

CDR3 protein: CASSLGGNTEAFF
CDR3 DNA: TGTGCCAGCAGTTTAGGTGGGAACACTGAAGCTTTCTTT
V gene: TRBV12-3/TRBV12-4
CDR3 length: 13
J gene: TRBJ1-1
D gene: NA
clone size: NA

CDR3 protein: CASSLAGNVNQPQHF
CDR3 DNA: TGCGCCAGCAGCTTGGCGGGCAACGTAAATCAGCCCCAGCATTTT
V gene: TRBV5-1
CDR3 length: 15
J gene: TRBJ1-5
D gene: NA
clone size: once

CDR3 protein: CASSPQRANTGELFF
CDR3 DNA: TGTGCCAGCAGCCCTCAGCGCGCGAACACCGGGGAGCTGTTTTTT
V gene: TRBV7-3
CDR3 length: 15
J gene: TRBJ2-2
D gene: NA
clone size: once

CDR3 protein: CASFEGVRQYF
CDR3 DNA: TGTGCCAGCTTCGAGGGGGTTCGGCAGTACTTC
V gene: TRBV6-5
CDR3 length: 11
J gene: TRBJ2-7
D gene: NA
clone size: NA

CDR3 protein: CASSLGGRATDTQYF
CDR3 DNA: TGTGCCAGCAGCTTAGGCGGGAGGGCCACAGATACGCAGTATTTT
V gene: TRBV7-2
CDR3 length: 15
J gene: TRBJ2-3
D gene: TRBD2
clone size: NA

CDR3 protein: CSVPLAGVSGSFF
CDR3 DNA: TGCAGCGTACCACTAGCGGGAGTATCTGGGTCTTTCTTC
V gene: TRBV29-1
CDR3 length: 13
J gene: TRBJ2-1
D gene: TRBD2
clone size: NA

CDR3 protein: CASSGVGETQYF
CDR3 DNA: TGTGCCAGCAGTGGGGTCGGAGAGACCCAGTACTTC
V gene: TRBV28
CDR3 length: 12
J gene: TRBJ2-5
D gene: NA
clone size: NA

CDR3 protein: CAIKREGVSYEQYF
CDR3 DNA: TGTGCCATCAAGCGGGAGGGTGTCTCCTACGAGCAGTACTTC
V gene: TRBV10-3
CDR3 length: 14
J gene: TRBJ2-7
D gene: TRBD2
clone size: NA

CDR3 protein: CASSPASEKLFF
CDR3 DNA: TGTGCCAGCAGCCCCGCCTCTGAAAAACTGTTTTTT
V gene: TRBV3-1/TRBV3-2
CDR3 length: 12
J gene: TRBJ1-4
D gene: NA
clone size: NA

CDR3 protein: CASSSSGGQETQYF
CDR3 DNA: TGTGCCAGCAGCTCGTCAGGAGGCCAAGAGACCCAGTACTTC
V gene: TRBV28
CDR3 length: 14
J gene: TRBJ2-5
D gene: NA
clone size: NA

CDR3 protein: CASSPWGETGELFF
CDR3 DNA: TGTGCCAGCAGCCCCTGGGGGGAGACCGGGGAGCTGTTTTTT
V gene: TRBV3-1/TRBV3-2
CDR3 length: 14
J gene: TRBJ2-2
D gene: NA
clone size: NA

CDR3 protein: CAISDGTGSYEQYF
CDR3 DNA: TGTGCCATCAGTGATGGGACAGGGTCCTACGAGCAGTACTTC
V gene: TRBV10-3
CDR3 length: 14
J gene: TRBJ2-7
D gene: TRBD1
clone size: few

CDR3 protein: CASSQYYNEQFF
CDR3 DNA: TGTGCCAGCAGCCAGTATTACAATGAGCAGTTCTTC
V gene: TRBV3-1/TRBV3-2
CDR3 length: 12
J gene: TRBJ2-1
D gene: NA
clone size: NA

CDR3 protein: CASSRDLEETQYF
CDR3 DNA: TGTGCCAGCAGCCGGGACCTTGAAGAGACCCAGTACTTC
V gene: TRBV7-2
CDR3 length: 13
J gene: TRBJ2-5
D gene: NA
clone size: few

CDR3 protein: CASTLDRANEQFF
CDR3 DNA: TGTGCCAGCACTTTGGACAGGGCGAATGAGCAGTTCTTC
V gene: TRBV11-3
CDR3 length: 13
J gene: TRBJ2-1
D gene: TRBD1
clone size: NA